These 3 T cell receptor beta chains came from one sample sequenced in a study of cytomegalovirus exposure and HLA in healthy donors. PCR amplification relied on 60 Vbeta primers (plus 13 Jbeta primers). TCRdb keeps only in-frame clones here, not all; method: immunoSEQ multiplex PCR. The sample consists of roughly 160,000 clones, roughly 84% of them appearing once. The specimen was PBMCs. Receptors were obtained from a boy between 2 and 10 years old in good health and CMV-seronegative.

This rearrangement joins TRBV5-4 to TRBJ2-6; D might be TRBD1 (7 bases). The germline CDR1 and CDR2 sequences are SGHNT and YYREEE (reference sequence). V was trimmed by 6 bases and J by 3 bases, leaving 13 bases between them. CDR3 size: 15 residues. CDR3 bases: TGTGCCAGCATCCGGAGGGGGCGTGGGGCCAACGTCCTGACTTTC. This translates into CASIRRGRGANVLTF. The variable domain in full, with the rest retrieved from reference TRBV5-4 and TRBJ2-6, is ETGVTQSPTHLIKTRGQQVTLRCSSQSGHNTVSWYQQALGQGPQFIFQYYREEENGRGNFPPRFSGLQFPNYSSELNVNALELDDSALYLCASIRRGRGANVLTFGAGSRLTVL.

This clone was counted only a few times. This chain connects TRBV6-5 to TRBJ1-3; possibly TRBD1 for D (5 bases). CDR1 is MNHEY, CDR2 SVGAGI, per germline. This CDR3 has 15 amino acids. Trimming cost V 6 bases and J 4 bases, with 16 bases left between them. The CDR3, as DNA: TGTGCCAGCAGCGAGGGGTCGGGGGTGGGAAACACCATATATTTT. It is translated as CASSEGSGVGNTIYF.

This rearrangement joins TRBV30 to TRBJ1-1; D is ambiguous. Germline V gives CDR1 GTSNPN, CDR2 SVGIG (reference sequence). V lost 0 bases to trimming and J lost 2 bases, with 7 bases between them. The CDR3 totals 13 residues. CDR3 bases: TGTGCCTGGAGTGTCGTGAGTAACACTGAAGCTTTCTTT. Its translation is CAWSVVSNTEAFF.